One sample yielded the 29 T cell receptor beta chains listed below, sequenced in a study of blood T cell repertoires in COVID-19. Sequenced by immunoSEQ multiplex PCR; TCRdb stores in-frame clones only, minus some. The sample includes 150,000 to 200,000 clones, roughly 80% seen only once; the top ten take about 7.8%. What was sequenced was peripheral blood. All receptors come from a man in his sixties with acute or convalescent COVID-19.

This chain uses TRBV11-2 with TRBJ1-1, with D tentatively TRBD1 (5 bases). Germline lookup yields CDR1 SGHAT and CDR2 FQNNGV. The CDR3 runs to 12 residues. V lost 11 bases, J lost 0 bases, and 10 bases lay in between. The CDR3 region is CAARGVNTEAFF. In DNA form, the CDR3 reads TGTGCCGCGCGGGGGGTGAACACTGAAGCTTTCTTT.

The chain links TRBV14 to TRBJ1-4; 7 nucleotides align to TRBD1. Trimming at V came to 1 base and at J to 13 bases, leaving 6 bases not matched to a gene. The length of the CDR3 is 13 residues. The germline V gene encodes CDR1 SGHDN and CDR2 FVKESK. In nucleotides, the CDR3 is TGTGCCAGCAGCCAAGGTGGTCGGGACAGACTGTTTTTT. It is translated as CASSQGGRDRLFF.

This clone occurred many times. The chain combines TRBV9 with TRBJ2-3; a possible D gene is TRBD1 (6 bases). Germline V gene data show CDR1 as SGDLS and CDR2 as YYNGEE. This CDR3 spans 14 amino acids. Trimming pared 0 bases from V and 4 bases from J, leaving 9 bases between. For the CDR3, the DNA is TGTGCCAGCAGCGTAGCCAGGGGAGCAGATACGCAGTATTTT. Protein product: CASSVARGADTQYF.

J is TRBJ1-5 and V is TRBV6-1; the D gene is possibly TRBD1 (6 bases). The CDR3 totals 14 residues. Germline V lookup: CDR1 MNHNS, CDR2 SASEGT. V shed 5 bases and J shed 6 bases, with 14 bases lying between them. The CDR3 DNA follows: TGTGCCAGCAGTAACAGGGAGCTAAGTCAGCCCCAGCATTTT. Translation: CASSNRELSQPQHF.

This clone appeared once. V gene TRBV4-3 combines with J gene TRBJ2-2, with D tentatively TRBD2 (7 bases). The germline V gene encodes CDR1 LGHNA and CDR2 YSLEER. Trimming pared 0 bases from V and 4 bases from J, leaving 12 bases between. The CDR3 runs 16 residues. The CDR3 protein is CASSQDWGGGTGELFF. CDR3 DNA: TGCGCCAGCAGCCAAGATTGGGGGGGCGGCACCGGGGAGCTGTTTTTT.

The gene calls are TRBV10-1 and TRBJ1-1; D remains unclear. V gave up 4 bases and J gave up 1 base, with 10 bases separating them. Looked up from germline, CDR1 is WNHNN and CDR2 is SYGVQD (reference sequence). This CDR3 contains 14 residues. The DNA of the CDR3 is TGCGCCAGCAGTGCACAGTTGGGGAACACTGAAGCTTTCTTT. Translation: CASSAQLGNTEAFF.

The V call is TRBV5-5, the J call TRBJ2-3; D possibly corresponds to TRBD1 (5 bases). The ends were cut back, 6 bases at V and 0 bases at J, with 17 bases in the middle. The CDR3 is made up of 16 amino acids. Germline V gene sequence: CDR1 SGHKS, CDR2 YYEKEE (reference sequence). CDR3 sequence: CASILTDRLSTDTQYF. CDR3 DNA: TGTGCCAGCATCCTAACCGACAGACTTAGCACAGATACGCAGTATTTT.

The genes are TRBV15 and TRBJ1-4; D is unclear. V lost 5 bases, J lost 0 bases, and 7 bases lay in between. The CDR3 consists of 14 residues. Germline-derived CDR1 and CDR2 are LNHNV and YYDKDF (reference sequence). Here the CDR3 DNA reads TGTGCCACCAGCCCTGTTGCAACTAATGAAAAACTGTTTTTT. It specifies CATSPVATNEKLFF. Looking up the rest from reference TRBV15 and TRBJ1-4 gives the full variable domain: DAMVIQNPRYQVTQFGKPVTLSCSQTLNHNVMYWYQQKSSQAPKLLFHYYDKDFNNEADTPDNFQSRRPNTSFCFLDIRSPGLGDTAMYLCATSPVATNEKLFFGSGTQLSVL.

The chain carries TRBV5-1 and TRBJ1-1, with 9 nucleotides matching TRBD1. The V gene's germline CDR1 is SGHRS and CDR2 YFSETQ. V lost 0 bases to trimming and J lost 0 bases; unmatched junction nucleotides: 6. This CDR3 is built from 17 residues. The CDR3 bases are TGCGCCAGCAGCTTGGGGAGTGGGACAGGGATGAACACTGAAGCTTTCTTT. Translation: CASSLGSGTGMNTEAFF.

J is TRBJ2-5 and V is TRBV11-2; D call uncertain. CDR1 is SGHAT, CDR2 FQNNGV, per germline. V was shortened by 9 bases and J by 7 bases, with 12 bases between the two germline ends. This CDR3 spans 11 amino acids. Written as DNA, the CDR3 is TGTGCCAGAGAGTCCCATGGGACCCAGTACTTC. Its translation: CARESHGTQYF.

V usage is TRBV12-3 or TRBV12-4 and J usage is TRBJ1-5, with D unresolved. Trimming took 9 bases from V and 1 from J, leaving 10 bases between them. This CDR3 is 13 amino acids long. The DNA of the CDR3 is TGTGCCAGTGGGAGGGAGAGCAATCAGCCCCAGCATTTT. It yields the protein CASGRESNQPQHF.

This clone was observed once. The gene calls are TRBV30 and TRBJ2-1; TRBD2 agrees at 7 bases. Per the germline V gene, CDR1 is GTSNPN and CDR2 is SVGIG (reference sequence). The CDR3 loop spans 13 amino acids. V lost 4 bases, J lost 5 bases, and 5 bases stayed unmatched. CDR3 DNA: TGTGCCTGGAACCCCGCGGGGGACAATGAGCAGTTCTTC. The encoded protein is CAWNPAGDNEQFF.

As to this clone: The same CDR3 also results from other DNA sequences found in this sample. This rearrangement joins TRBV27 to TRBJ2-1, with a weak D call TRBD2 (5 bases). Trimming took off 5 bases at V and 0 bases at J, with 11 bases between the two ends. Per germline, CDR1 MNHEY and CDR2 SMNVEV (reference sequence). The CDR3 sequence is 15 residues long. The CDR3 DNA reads TGTGCCAGCAGTCGGGGTTCTAGCTCCTACAATGAGCAGTTCTTC. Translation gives CASSRGSSSYNEQFF.

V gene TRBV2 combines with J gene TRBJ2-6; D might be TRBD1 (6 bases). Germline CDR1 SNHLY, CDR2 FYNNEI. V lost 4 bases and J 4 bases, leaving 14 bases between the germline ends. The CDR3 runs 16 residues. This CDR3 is CASSAQGARGANVLTF. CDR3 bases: TGTGCCAGCAGTGCACAGGGAGCAAGGGGGGCCAACGTCCTGACTTTC.

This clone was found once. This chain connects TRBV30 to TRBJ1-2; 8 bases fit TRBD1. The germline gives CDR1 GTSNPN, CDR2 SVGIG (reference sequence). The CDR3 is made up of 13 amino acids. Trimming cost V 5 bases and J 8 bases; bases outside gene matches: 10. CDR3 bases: TGTGCCTGGGCTAGAACAGGGGGGGGCGGCTACACCTTC. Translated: CAWARTGGGGYTF.

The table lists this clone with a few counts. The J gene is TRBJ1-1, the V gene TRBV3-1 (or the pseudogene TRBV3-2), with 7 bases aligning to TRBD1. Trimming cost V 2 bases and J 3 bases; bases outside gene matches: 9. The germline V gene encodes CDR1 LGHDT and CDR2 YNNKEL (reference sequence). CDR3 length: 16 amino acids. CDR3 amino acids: CASSQNIDRVDTEAFF. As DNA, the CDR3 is TGTGCCAGCAGCCAAAATATCGACAGGGTCGACACTGAAGCTTTCTTT.

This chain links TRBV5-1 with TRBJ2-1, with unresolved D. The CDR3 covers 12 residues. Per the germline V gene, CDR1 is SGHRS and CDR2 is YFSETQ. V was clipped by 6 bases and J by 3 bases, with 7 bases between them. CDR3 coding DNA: TGCGCCAGCACCTCAGGCTACAATGAGCAGTTCTTC. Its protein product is CASTSGYNEQFF.

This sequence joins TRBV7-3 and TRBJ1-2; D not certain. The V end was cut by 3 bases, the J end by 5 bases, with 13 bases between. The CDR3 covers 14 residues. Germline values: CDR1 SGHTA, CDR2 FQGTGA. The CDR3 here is CASSLEGTSYGYTF. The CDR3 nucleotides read TGTGCCAGCAGCTTGGAGGGCACTTCATATGGCTACACCTTC.

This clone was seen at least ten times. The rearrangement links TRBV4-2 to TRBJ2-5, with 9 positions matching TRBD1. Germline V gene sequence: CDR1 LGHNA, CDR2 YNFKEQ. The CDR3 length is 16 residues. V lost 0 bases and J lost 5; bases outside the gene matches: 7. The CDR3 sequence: CASSQDLTGGAETQYF. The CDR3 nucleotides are TGTGCCAGCAGCCAAGATCTCACAGGGGGCGCGGAGACCCAGTACTTC.

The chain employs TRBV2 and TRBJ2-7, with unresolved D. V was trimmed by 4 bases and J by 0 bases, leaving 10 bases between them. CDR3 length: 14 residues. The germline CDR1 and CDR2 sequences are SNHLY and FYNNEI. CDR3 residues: CASSGPSSSYEQYF. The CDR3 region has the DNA TGTGCCAGCAGTGGGCCTTCCAGCTCCTACGAGCAGTACTTC.

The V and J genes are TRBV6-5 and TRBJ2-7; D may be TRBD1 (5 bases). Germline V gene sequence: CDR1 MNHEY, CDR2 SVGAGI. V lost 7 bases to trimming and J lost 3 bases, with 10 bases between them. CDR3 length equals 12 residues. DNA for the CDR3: TGTGCCAGCAAGGGGCAGGACTACGAGCAGTACTTC. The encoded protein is CASKGQDYEQYF.

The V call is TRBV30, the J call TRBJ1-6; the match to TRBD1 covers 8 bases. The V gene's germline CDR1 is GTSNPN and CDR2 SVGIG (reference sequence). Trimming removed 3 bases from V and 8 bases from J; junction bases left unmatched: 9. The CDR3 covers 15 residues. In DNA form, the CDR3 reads TGTGCCTGGAGAGGTGGACAGGGAGGTCATTCACCCCTCCACTTT. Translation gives CAWRGGQGGHSPLHF.

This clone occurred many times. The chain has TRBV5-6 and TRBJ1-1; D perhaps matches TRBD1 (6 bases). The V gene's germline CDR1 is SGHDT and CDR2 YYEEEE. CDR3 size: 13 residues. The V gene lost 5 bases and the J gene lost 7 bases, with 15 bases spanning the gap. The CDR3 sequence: CASSPGTLDEAFF. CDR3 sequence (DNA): TGTGCCAGCAGTCCCGGGACATTAGATGAAGCTTTCTTT.

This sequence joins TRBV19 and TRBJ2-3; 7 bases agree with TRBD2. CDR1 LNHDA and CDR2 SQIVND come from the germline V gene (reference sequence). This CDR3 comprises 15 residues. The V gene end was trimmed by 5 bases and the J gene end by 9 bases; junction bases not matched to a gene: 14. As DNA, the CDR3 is TGTGCCAGTAGTCGGGGAGGGCAGGGTAAAGGGACGCAGTATTTT. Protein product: CASSRGGQGKGTQYF.

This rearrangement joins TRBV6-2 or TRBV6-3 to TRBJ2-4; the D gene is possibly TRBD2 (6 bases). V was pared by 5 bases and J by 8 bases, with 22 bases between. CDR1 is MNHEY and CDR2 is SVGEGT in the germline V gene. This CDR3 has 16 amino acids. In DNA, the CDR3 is TGTGCCAGCAGTGAGGAAGACAACCACCGCGGGGACATTCAGTACTTC. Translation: CASSEEDNHRGDIQYF.

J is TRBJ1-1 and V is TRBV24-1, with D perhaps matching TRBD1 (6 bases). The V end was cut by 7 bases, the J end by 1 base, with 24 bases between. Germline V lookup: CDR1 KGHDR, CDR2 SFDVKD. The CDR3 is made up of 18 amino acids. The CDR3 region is CATSPSGTQQGGNTEAFF. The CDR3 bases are TGTGCCACCAGCCCCTCCGGGACACAACAAGGCGGGAACACTGAAGCTTTCTTT.

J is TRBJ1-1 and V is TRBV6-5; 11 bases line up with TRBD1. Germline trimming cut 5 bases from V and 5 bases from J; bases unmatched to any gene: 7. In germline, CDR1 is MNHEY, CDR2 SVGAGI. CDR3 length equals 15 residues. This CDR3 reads CASSPGDRGTTEAFF. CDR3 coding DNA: TGTGCCAGCAGTCCGGGGGACAGGGGGACAACTGAAGCTTTCTTT.

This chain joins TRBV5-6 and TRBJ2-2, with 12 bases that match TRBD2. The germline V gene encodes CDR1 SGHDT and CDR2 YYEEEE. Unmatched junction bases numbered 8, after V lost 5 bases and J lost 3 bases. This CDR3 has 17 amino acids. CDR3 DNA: TGTGCCAGCAGACCTCCAAGACTAGCGGGGGACACCGGGGAGCTGTTTTTT. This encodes CASRPPRLAGDTGELFF.

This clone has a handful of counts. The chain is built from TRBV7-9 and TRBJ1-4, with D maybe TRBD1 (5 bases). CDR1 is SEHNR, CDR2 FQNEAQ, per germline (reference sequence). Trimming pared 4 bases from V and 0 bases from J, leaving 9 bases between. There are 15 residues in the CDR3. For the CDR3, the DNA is TGTGCCAGCAGCTCCCTGACAGCAACTAATGAAAAACTGTTTTTT. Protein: CASSSLTATNEKLFF.